One T cell receptor beta chain is described in this entry. Its specificity is not known. This sample is part of a study of shared clonotypes between healthy human individuals. At the level of the study: Per-donor plates numbered three CD4 naive, three CD4 memory, two CD8 naive and one CD8 memory. The study's findings and limits: Exclusively blood specimens were collected; tissue repertoires likely differ.

The CDR3 is made up of 14 amino acids. CDR1 and CDR2 (germline): MNHEY, SMNVEV (reference sequence). Trimming removed 6 bases at V and 1 base at J, with 13 bases between. Produced via immunoSEQ multiplex PCR; TCRdb's table is partial and in-frame only. In the table there are more than 400,000 clones, about 96% of which are singletons. The sequencing input was naive CD4+ T cells sorted from blood. As to subset: CD45RA+ positively selected. The chain combines TRBV27 with TRBJ2-7; a weak D match, TRBD2 (6 bases). The source is a woman under 40 in good health. CDR3 sequence reads: CASSLGRRSYEQYF. The CDR3 nucleotides are TGTGCCAGCAGCCTAGGGAGGAGATCCTACGAGCAGTACTTC.